Listed below are T cell receptor beta chains from one sample, sequenced in a study of shared clonotypes between healthy human individuals. Profiled with immunoSEQ multiplex PCR; TCRdb holds only in-frame clones, not every one. The sample records more than 2 million clones, about 94% being singletons. The sample consisted of naive CD8+ T cells sorted from blood. Source of these receptors: a man younger than 35 in good health. Both conserved end residues are part of each CDR3. D genes are given only for firm matches. Only part of the rows carry a size: once, few, many, or a class if the clone is expanded.

v_call	clone_size	d_call	j_call	cdr3_aa	cdr3_nt
TRBV4-2	.	.	TRBJ2-7	CASSQETGRSYEQYF	TGTGCCAGCAGCCAAGAAACGGGGCGATCCTACGAGCAGTACTTC
TRBV27	.	.	TRBJ2-7	CASSPSGRAYEQYF	TGTGCCAGCAGTCCGTCCGGAAGAGCCTACGAGCAGTACTTC
TRBV29-1	.	.	TRBJ1-1	CSVEGSGTEAFF	TGCAGCGTTGAAGGTAGCGGCACTGAAGCTTTCTTT
TRBV9	once	TRBD2	TRBJ2-2	CASSVGRGRAPTGELFF	TGTGCCAGCAGCGTAGGTCGCGGGAGGGCCCCCACCGGGGAGCTGTTTTTT
TRBV14	.	.	TRBJ2-7	CASSSIDSYEQYF	TGTGCCAGCAGCTCGATTGACAGCTACGAGCAGTACTTC
TRBV7-9	.	.	TRBJ2-3	CASSLGASTDTQYF	TGTGCCAGCAGCTTAGGGGCTAGCACAGATACGCAGTATTTT
TRBV7-2	.	TRBD1	TRBJ1-6	CASSSLTGVGSPLHF	TGTGCCAGCAGCTCGCTTACAGGGGTTGGCTCACCCCTCCACTTT
TRBV15	once	.	TRBJ2-7	CATSRRSIEYEQYF	TGTGCCACCAGCAGAAGGTCAATCGAATACGAGCAGTACTTC
TRBV11-2	.	.	TRBJ1-6	CASSGVETGNSPLHF	TGTGCCAGCAGCGGGGTCGAAACAGGGAATTCACCCCTCCACTTT
TRBV2	.	TRBD1	TRBJ2-7	CASSDRDRGPYEQYF	TGTGCCAGCAGCGACCGGGACAGGGGTCCCTACGAGCAGTACTTC
TRBV9	.	TRBD1	TRBJ2-7	CASSAGGRGYEQYF	TGTGCCAGCAGCGCAGGGGGCAGGGGCTACGAGCAGTACTTC
TRBV5-1	.	.	TRBJ2-7	CASSPSGGDYEQYF	TGCGCCAGCAGCCCATCAGGGGGGGACTACGAGCAGTACTTC
TRBV4-3	.	.	TRBJ2-7	CASSQGVGPPTYEQYF	TGCGCCAGCAGCCAGGGCGTGGGGCCTCCAACCTACGAGCAGTACTTC
TRBV28	.	.	TRBJ1-3	CASSAPGGDLGPSGNTIYF	TGTGCCAGCAGTGCCCCCGGAGGGGATTTAGGTCCCTCTGGAAACACCATATATTTT